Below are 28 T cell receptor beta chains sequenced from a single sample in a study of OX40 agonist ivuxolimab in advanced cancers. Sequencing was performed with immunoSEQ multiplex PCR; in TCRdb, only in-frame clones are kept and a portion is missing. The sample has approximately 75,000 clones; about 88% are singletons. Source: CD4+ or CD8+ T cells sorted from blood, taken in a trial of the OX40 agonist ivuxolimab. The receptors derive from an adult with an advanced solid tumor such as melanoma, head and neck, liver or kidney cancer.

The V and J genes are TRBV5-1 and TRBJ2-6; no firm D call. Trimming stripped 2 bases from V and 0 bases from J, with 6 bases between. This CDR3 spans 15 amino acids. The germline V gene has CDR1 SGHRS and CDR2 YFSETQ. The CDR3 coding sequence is TGCGCCAGCAGCTTAGAAAGCTCTGGGGCCAACGTCCTGACTTTC. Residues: CASSLESSGANVLTF.

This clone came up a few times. CDR3 bases: TGTGCCAGCTCACCATACCAACAGTCGAACACCGGGGAGCTGTTTTTT. Translated, it gives CASSPYQQSNTGELFF. The chain has TRBV18 and TRBJ2-2, with D unclear. The CDR3 is made up of 16 amino acids. Germline loops: CDR1 KGHSH, CDR2 LQKENI. V was pared by 2 bases and J by 0 bases, with 10 bases between.

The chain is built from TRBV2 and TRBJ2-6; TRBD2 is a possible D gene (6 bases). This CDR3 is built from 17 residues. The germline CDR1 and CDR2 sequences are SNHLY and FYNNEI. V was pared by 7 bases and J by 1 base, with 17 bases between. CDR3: CASTPSPAGSGANVLTF. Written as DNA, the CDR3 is TGTGCCAGCACCCCTTCTCCCGCGGGGTCTGGGGCCAACGTCCTGACTTTC.

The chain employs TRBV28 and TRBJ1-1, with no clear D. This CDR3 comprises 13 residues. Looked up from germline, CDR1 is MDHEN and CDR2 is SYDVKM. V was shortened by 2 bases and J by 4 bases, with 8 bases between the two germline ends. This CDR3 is CASSLPGLTEAFF. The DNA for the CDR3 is TGTGCCAGCAGTTTACCCGGGCTCACTGAAGCTTTCTTT.

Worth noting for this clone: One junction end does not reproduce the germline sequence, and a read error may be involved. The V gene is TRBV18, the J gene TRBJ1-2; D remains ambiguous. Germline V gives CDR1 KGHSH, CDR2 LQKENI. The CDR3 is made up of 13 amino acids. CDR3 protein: CASSPNTKYGYTF. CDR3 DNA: TGTGCCAGCTCACCCAATACTAAATATGGCTACACCTTC.

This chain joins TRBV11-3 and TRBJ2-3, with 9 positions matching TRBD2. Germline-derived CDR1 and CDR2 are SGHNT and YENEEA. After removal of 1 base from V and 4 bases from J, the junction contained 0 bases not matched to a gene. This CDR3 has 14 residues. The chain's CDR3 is CASSLGLAADTQYF. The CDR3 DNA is TGTGCCAGCAGCTTAGGACTAGCGGCAGATACGCAGTATTTT.

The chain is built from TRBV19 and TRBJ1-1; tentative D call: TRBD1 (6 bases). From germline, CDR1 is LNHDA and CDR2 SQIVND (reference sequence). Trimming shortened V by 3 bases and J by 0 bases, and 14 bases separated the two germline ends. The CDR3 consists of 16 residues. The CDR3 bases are TGTGCCAGTAGTATGGGGAGGGGGGCAATGAACACTGAAGCTTTCTTT. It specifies CASSMGRGAMNTEAFF. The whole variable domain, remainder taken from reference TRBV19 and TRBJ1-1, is DGGITQSPKYLFRKEGQNVTLSCEQNLNHDAMYWYRQDPGQGLRLIYYSQIVNDFQKGDIAEGYSVSREKKESFPLTVTSAQKNPTAFYLCASSMGRGAMNTEAFFGQGTRLTVV.

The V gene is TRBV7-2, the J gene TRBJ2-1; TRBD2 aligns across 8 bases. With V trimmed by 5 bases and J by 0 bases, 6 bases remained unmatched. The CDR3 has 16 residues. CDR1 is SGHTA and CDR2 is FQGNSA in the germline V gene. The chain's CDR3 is CASSPEGLASYNEQFF. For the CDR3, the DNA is TGTGCCAGCAGCCCTGAAGGACTAGCCTCCTACAATGAGCAGTTCTTC. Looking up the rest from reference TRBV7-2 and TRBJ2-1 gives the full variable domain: GAGVSQSPSNKVTEKGKDVELRCDPISGHTALYWYRQSLGQGLEFLIYFQGNSAPDKSGLPSDRFSAERTGGSVSTLTIQRTQQEDSAVYLCASSPEGLASYNEQFFGPGTRLTVL.

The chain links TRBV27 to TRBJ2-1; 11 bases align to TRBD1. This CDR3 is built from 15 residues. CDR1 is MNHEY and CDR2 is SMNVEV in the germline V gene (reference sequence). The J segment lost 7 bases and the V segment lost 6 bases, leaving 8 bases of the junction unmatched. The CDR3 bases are TGTGCCAGCAGGCGGACAGGGGGCACGGGAAATGAGCAGTTCTTC. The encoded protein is CASRRTGGTGNEQFF.

The CDR3 here is CASRSSGGTNTGELFF. The CDR3 region has the DNA TGCGCCAGCAGGTCTAGCGGGGGTACGAACACCGGGGAGCTGTTTTTT. The rearrangement joins TRBV5-1 to TRBJ2-2; 10 bases are a match to TRBD2. This CDR3 is built from 16 residues. Germline V gene data show CDR1 as SGHRS and CDR2 as YFSETQ. The ends lost 5 bases at V and 0 bases at J; junction bases unmatched: 4.

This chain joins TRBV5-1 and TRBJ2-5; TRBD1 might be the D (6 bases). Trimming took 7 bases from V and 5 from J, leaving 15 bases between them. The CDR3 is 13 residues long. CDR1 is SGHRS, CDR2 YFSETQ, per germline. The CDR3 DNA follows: TGCGCCAGCGCACCGTTTGGGGGCGAGACCCAGTACTTC. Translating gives CASAPFGGETQYF.

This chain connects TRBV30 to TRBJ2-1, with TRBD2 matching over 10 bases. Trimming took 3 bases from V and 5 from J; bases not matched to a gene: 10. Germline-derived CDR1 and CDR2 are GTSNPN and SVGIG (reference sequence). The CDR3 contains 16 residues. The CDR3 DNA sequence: TGTGCCTGGAGCCGCAGCGGGGGGGCCTTCGACAATGAGCAGTTCTTC. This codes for CAWSRSGGAFDNEQFF.

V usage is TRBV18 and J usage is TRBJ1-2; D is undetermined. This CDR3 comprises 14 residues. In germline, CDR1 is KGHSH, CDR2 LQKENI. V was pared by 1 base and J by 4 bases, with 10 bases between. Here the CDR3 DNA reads TGTGCCAGCTCACCACTCCGAGACACCTATGGCTACACCTTC. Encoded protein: CASSPLRDTYGYTF.

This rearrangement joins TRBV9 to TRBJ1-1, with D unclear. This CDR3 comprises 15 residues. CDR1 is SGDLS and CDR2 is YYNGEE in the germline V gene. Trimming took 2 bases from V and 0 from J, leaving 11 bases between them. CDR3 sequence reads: CASSVSWTLNTEAFF. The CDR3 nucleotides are TGTGCCAGCAGCGTTAGCTGGACGCTGAACACTGAAGCTTTCTTT.

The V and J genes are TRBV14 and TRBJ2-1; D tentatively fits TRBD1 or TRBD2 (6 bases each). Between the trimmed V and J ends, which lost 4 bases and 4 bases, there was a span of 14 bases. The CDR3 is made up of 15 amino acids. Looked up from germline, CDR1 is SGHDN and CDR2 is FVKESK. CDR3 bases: TGTGCCAGCAGCCGGGGGCGGGGACAATACAATGAGCAGTTCTTC. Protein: CASSRGRGQYNEQFF. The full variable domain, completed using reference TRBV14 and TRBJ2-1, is EAGVTQFPSHSVIEKGQTVTLRCDPISGHDNLYWYRRVMGKEIKFLLHFVKESKQDESGMPNNRFLAERTGGTYSTLKVQPAELEDSGVYFCASSRGRGQYNEQFFGPGTRLTVL.

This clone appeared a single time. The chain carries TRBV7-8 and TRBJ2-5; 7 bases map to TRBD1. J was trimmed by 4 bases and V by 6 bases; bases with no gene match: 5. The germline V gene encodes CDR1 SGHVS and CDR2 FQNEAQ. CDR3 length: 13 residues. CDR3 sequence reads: CASRTGFGETQYF. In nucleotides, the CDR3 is TGTGCCAGCAGGACAGGGTTTGGAGAGACCCAGTACTTC.

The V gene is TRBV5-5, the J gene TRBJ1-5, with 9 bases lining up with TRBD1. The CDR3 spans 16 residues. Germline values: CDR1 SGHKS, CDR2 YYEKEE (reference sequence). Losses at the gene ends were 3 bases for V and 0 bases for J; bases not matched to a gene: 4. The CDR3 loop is CASSWTDRGSNQPQHF. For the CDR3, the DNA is TGTGCCAGCAGCTGGACGGACAGGGGTAGCAATCAGCCCCAGCATTTT.

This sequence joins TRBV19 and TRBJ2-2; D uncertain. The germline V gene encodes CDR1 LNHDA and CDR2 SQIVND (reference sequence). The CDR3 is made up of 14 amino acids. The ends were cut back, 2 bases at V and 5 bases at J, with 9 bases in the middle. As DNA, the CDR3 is TGTGCCAGTAGTATAAAAGGCCCGACCGGGGAGCTGTTTTTT. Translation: CASSIKGPTGELFF.

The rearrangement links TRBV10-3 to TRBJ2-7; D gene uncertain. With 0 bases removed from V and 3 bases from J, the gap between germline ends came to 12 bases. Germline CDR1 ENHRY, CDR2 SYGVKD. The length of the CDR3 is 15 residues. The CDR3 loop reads CAISESSSSSYEQYF. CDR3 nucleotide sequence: TGTGCCATCAGTGAGTCCTCGTCATCAAGCTACGAGCAGTACTTC.

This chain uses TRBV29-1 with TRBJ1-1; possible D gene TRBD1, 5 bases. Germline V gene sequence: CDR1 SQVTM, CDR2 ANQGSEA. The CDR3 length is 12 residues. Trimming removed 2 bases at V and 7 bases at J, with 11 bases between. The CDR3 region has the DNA TGCAGCGTTGAATTATACGGGGGTGAAGCTTTCTTT. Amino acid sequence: CSVELYGGEAFF.

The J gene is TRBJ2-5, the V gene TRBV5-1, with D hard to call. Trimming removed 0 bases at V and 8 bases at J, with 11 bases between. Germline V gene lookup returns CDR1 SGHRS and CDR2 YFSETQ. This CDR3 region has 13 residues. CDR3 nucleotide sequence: TGCGCCAGCAGCTTGGAGCCGTCGGGTACCCAGTACTTC. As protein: CASSLEPSGTQYF.

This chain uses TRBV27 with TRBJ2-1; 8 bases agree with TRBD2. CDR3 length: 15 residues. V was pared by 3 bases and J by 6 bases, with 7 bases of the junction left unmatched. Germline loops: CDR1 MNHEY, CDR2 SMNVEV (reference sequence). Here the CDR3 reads CASSFTGGPGNEQFF. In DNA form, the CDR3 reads TGTGCCAGCAGTTTTACGGGAGGGCCCGGCAATGAGCAGTTCTTC.

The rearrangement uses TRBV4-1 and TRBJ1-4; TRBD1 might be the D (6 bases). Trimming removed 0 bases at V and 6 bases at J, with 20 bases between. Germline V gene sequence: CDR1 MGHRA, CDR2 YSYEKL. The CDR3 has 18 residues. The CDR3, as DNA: TGCGCCAGCAGCCAAGATCAGAGCCTCGGGGGGCCGGATGAAAAACTGTTTTTT. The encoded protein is CASSQDQSLGGPDEKLFF.

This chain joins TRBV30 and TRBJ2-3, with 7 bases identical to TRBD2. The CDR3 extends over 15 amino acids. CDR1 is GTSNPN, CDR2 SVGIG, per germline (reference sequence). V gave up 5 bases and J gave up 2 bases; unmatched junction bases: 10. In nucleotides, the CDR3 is TGTGCCTGGGTACGGGCTAGCGGTTTCACAGATACGCAGTATTTT. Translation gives CAWVRASGFTDTQYF. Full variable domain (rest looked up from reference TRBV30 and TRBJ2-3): SQTIHQWPATLVQPVGSPLSLECTVEGTSNPNLYWYRQAAGRGLQLLFYSVGIGQISSEVPQNLSASRPQDRQFILSSKKLLLSDSGFYLCAWVRASGFTDTQYFGPGTRLTVL.

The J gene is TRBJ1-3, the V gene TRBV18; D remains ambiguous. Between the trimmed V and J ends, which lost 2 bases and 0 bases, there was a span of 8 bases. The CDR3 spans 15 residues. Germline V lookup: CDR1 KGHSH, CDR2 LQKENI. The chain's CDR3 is CASSPGANSGNTIYF. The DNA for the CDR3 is TGTGCCAGCTCACCAGGCGCCAACTCTGGAAACACCATATATTTT.

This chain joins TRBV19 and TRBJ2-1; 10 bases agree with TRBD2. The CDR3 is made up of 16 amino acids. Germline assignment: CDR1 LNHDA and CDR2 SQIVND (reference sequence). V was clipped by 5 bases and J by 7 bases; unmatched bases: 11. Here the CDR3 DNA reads TGTGCCAGTAGTTCCCCCAGCGGGGGGGCAAGGAATGAGCAGTTCTTC. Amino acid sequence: CASSSPSGGARNEQFF.

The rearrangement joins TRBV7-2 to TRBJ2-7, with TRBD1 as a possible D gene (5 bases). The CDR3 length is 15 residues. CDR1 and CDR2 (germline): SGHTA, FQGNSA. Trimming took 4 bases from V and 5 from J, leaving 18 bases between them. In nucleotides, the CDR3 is TGTGCCAGCAGCTCCTTCTCTTTTGGGGCCAACGAGCAGTACTTC. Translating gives CASSSFSFGANEQYF.

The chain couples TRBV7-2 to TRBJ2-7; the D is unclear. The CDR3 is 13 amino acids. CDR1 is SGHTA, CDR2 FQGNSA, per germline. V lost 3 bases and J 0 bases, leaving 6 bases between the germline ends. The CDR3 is CASSLGFSYEQYF. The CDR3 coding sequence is TGTGCCAGCAGCTTGGGATTCTCCTACGAGCAGTACTTC.